This T cell receptor beta chain was sequenced in a study of response to subunit inactivated influenza vaccine. TCRdb re-analysed the RT-PCR reads in MiXCR, keeping a single row per CDR3 protein. The table includes about 650,000 distinct CDR3 sequences, approximately 15% detected once. Findings of the study overall: Authors suggested that a seasonal influenza vaccination recruits few new T cells each time.

The CDR3 consists of 14 residues. The V and J ends lost 4 bases and 2 bases respectively, with 13 bases between them. Per the germline V gene, CDR1 is SGDLS and CDR2 is YYNGEE. With regard to this clonotype: Its target is unknown.

The sequence was collected from a man aged 50 to 60 who received an inactivated influenza vaccine. This chain connects TRBV9 to TRBJ2-7; D is unclear. This specimen consisted of PBMCs from blood, obtained less than 13 days after vaccination. The CDR3 DNA follows: TGTGCCAGCAGCCCAGTGACTGATCCCTACGAGCAGTACTTC. Translation: CASSPVTDPYEQYF.